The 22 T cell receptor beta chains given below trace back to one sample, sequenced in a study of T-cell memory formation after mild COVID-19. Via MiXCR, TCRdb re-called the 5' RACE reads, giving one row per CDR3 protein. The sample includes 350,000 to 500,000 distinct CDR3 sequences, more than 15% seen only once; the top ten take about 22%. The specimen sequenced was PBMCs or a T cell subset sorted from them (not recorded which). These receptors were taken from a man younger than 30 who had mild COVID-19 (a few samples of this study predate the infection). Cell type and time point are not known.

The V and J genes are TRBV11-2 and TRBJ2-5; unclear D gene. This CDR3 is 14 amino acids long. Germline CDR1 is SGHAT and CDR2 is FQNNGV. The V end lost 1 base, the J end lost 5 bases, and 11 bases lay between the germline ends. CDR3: CASSLALVRETQYF. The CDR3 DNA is TGTGCCAGCAGCTTAGCCCTAGTACGGGAGACCCAGTACTTC.

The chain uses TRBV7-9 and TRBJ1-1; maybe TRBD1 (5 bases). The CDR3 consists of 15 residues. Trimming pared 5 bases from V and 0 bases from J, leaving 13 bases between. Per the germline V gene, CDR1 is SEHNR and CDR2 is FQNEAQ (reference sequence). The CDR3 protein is CASSPPGTLNTEAFF. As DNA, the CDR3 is TGTGCCAGCAGCCCCCCCGGGACCCTGAACACTGAAGCTTTCTTT.

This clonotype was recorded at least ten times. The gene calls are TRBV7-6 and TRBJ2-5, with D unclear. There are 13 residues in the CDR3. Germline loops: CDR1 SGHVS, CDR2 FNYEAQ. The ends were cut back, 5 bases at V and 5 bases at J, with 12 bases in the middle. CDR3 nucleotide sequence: TGTGCCAGCAGCCCTCAGTTCGGGGAGACCCAGTACTTC. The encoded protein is CASSPQFGETQYF.

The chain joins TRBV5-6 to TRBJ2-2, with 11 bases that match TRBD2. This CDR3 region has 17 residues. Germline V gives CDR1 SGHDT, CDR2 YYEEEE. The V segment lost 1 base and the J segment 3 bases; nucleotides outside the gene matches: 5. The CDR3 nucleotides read TGTGCCAGCAGCTTGTTCCTAGCGGGGGGCCACACCGGGGAGCTGTTTTTT. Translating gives CASSLFLAGGHTGELFF.

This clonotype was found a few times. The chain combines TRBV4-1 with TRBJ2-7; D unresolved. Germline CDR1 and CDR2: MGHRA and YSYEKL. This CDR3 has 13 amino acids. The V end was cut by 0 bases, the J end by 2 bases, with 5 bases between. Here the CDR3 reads CASSQDTAYEQYF. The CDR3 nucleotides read TGCGCCAGCAGCCAAGATACGGCCTACGAGCAGTACTTC.

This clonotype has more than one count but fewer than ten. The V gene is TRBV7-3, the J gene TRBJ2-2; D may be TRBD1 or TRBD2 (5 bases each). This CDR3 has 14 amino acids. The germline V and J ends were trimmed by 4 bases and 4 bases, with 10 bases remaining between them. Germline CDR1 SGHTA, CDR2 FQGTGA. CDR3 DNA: TGTGCCAGCAGCTCCTCAGGGAGCACCGGGGAGCTGTTTTTT. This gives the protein CASSSSGSTGELFF.

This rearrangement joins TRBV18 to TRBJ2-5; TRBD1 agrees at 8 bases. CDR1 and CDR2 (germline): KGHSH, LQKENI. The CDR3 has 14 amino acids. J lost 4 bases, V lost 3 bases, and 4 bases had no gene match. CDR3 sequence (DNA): TGTGCCAGCTCACCCATGGACAGGGCAGAGACCCAGTACTTC. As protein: CASSPMDRAETQYF.

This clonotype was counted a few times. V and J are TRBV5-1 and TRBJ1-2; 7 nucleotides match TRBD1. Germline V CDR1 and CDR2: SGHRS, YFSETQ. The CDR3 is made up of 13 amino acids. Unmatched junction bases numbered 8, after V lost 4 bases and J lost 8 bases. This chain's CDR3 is CASSTQGTDGYTF. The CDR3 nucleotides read TGCGCCAGCAGCACACAGGGGACCGACGGCTACACCTTC.

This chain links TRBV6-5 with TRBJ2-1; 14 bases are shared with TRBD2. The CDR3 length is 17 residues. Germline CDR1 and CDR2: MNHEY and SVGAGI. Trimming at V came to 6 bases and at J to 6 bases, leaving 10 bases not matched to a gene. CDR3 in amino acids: CASSQTSGGAAGNEQFF. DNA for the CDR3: TGTGCCAGCAGCCAGACTAGCGGGGGGGCCGCGGGCAATGAGCAGTTCTTC.

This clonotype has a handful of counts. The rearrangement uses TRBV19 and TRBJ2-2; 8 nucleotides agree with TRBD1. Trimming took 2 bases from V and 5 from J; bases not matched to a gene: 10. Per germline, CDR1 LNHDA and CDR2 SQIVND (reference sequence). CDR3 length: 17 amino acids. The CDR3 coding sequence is TGTGCCAGTAGTATATCTCGCCTCAGGGGGCATACCGGGGAGCTGTTTTTT. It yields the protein CASSISRLRGHTGELFF.

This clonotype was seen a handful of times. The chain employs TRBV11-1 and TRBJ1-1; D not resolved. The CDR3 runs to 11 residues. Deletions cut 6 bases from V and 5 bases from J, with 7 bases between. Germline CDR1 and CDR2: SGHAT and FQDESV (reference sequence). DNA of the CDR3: TGTGCCAGCAGGTCCCCGACTGAAGCTTTCTTT. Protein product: CASRSPTEAFF.

The chain's CDR3 is CASSHGVLTDTQYF. The CDR3 coding sequence is TGCGCCAGCAGCCACGGGGTCCTCACAGATACGCAGTATTTT. V gene TRBV4-3 combines with J gene TRBJ2-3, with D possibly being TRBD2 (5 bases). This CDR3 is built from 14 residues. Looked up from germline, CDR1 is LGHNA and CDR2 is YSLEER. Trimming shortened V by 3 bases and J by 2 bases, and 9 bases separated the two germline ends.

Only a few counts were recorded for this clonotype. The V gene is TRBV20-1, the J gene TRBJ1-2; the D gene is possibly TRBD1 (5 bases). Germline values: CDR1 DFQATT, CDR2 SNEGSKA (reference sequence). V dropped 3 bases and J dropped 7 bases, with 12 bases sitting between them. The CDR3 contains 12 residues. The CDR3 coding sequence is TGCAGTGCTAGTTGGGGGGTCCGTGGCTACACCTTC. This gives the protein CSASWGVRGYTF.

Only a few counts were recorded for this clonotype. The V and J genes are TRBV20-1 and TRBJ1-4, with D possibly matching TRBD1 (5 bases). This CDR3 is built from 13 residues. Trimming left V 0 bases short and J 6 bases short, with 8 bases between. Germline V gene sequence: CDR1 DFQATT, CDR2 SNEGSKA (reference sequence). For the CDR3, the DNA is TGCAGTGCTAGAGACGACAGTCATGAAAAACTGTTTTTT. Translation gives CSARDDSHEKLFF.

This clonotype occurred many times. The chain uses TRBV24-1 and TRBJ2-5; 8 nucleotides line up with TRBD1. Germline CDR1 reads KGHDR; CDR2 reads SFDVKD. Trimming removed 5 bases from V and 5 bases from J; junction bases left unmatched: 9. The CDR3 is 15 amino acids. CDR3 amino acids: CATSAPTGASETQYF. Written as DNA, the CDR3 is TGTGCCACCAGTGCCCCGACAGGGGCTTCGGAGACCCAGTACTTC.

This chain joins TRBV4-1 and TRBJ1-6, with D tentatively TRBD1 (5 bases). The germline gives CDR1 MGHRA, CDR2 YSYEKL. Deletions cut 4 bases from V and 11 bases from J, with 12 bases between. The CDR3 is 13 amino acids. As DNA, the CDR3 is TGCGCCAGCAGCCTGGAGGGGACGACACCCCTCCACTTT. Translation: CASSLEGTTPLHF.

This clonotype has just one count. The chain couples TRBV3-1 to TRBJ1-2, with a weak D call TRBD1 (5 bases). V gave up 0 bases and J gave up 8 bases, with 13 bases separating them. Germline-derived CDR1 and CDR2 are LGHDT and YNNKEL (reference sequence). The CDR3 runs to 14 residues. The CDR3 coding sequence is TGTGCCAGCAGCCAAGAGGGACCCTTGGTAGGCTACACCTTC. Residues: CASSQEGPLVGYTF. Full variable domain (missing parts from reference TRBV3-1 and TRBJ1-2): DTAVSQTPKYLVTQMGNDKSIKCEQNLGHDTMYWYKQDSKKFLKIMFSYNNKELIINETVPNRFSPKSPDKAHLNLHINSLELGDSAVYFCASSQEGPLVGYTFGSGTRLTVV.

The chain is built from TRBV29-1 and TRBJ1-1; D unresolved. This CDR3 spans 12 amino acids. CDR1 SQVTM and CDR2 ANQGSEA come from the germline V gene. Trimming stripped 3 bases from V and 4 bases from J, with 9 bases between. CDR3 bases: TGCAGCGTTGACACCTCGGGCACTGAAGCTTTCTTT. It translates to CSVDTSGTEAFF.

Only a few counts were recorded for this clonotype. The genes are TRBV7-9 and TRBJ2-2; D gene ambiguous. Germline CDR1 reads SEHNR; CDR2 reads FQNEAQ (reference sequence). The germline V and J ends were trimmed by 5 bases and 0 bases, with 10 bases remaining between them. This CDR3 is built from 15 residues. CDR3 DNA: TGTGCCAGCAGCGTCGTCCCAGCGAACACCGGGGAGCTGTTTTTT. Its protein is CASSVVPANTGELFF.

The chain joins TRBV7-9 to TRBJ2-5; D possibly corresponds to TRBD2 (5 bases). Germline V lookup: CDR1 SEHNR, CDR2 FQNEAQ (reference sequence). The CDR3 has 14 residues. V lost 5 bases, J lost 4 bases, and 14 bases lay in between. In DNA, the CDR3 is TGTGCCAGCAGCCCATCGGAGGAAAGAGAGACCCAGTACTTC. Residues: CASSPSEERETQYF.

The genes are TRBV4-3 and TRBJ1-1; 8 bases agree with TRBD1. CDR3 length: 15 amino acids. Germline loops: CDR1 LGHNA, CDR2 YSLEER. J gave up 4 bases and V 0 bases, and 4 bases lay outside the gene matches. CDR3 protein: CASSQDWTGRTEAFF. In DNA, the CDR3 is TGCGCCAGCAGCCAAGATTGGACAGGGCGCACTGAAGCTTTCTTT.

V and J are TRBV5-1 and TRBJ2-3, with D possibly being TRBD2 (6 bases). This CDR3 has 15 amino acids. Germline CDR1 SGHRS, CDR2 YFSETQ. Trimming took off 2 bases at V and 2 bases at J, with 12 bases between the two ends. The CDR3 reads CASSFSGFNTDTQYF. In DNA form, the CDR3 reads TGCGCCAGCAGCTTTAGCGGATTTAACACAGATACGCAGTATTTT.